This passage covers 7 T cell receptor beta chains from one sample sequenced in a study of T cells after yellow fever vaccination. TCRdb analysed the 5' RACE reads with MiXCR anew, one entry per CDR3 protein. The sample contains a few hundred thousand distinct CDR3 sequences, about 19% of which appear only once. The sequences come from PBMCs, collected before the yellow fever booster vaccination. The receptors stem from a man younger than 35 who received the YFV17D yellow fever vaccine.

This clonotype was found a few times. The V and J genes are TRBV6-6 and TRBJ1-1, with TRBD1 identical over 7 bases. CDR1 is MNHNY and CDR2 is SVGAGI in the germline V gene (reference sequence). The J segment lost 3 bases and the V segment lost 6 bases, leaving 7 bases of the junction unmatched. The CDR3 is made up of 14 amino acids. The CDR3 DNA sequence: TGTGCCAGCAGCCTAATCCAGGGGGACACTGAAGCTTTCTTT. It yields the protein CASSLIQGDTEAFF.

The V call is TRBV12-3 or TRBV12-4, the J call TRBJ1-2; 7 bases map to TRBD1. The CDR3 extends over 13 amino acids. V lost 7 bases and J lost 4; bases outside the gene matches: 6. CDR3 loop: CASISRDSYGYTF. For the CDR3, the DNA is TGTGCCAGCATCTCCCGGGACAGCTATGGCTACACCTTC.

The DNA for the CDR3 is TGTGCCAGCAGCCCGGACGGATTCTACGAGCAGTACGTC. Amino acid sequence: CASSPDGFYEQYV. J is TRBJ2-7 and V is TRBV7-2; D uncertain. The CDR3 sequence is 13 residues long. The V end lost 5 bases, the J end lost 3 bases, and 11 bases lay between the germline ends. CDR1 and CDR2 (germline): SGHTA, FQGNSA.

This clonotype showed up many times. V gene TRBV29-1 combines with J gene TRBJ2-5; 7 bases are shared with TRBD1. Trimming cost V 3 bases and J 2 bases; bases outside gene matches: 9. The CDR3 runs to 15 residues. Germline-derived CDR1 and CDR2 are SQVTM and ANQGSEA. CDR3 amino acids: CSVEGSPGQQETQYF. CDR3 sequence (DNA): TGCAGCGTTGAGGGTTCCCCGGGACAGCAAGAGACCCAGTACTTC.

This clonotype showed up just a few times. The V and J genes are TRBV3-2 and TRBJ1-6. TRBV3-2 is a pseudogene. CDR3 size: 15 residues. CDR3 amino acids: CASSQGRIPKSPLHF. The CDR3 coding sequence is TGTGCCAGCAGCCAAGGGAGGATCCCAAAATCACCCCTCCACTTT.

The chain has TRBV7-3 and TRBJ1-1; 9 bases match TRBD1. This CDR3 spans 15 amino acids. Trimming took 5 bases from V and 6 from J; bases not matched to a gene: 10. Germline values: CDR1 SGHTA, CDR2 FQGTGA. The CDR3 loop is CASSPDRGRSSEAFF. The DNA for the CDR3 is TGTGCCAGCAGCCCGGACAGGGGAAGGTCCTCTGAAGCTTTCTTT.

The CDR3 DNA sequence: TGCAGTGCTAGAGAGGGTGTCGCAGATACGCAGTATTTT. Its protein is CSAREGVADTQYF. The V and J genes are TRBV20-1 and TRBJ2-3; D is undetermined. The CDR3 sequence is 13 residues long. Trimming cost V 0 bases and J 4 bases, with 8 bases left between them. Germline CDR1 and CDR2: DFQATT and SNEGSKA (reference sequence).